This TCR beta chain was sequenced in a study of shared clonotypes between healthy human individuals. The protocol was immunoSEQ multiplex PCR, while the TCRdb copy is restricted to in-frame clones and leaves out a portion. In the table there are under 1 million clones, approximately 96% of which are singletons. As for this clone: Its antigen is currently unknown.

The CDR3 has 15 amino acids. Trimming removed 4 bases from V and 6 bases from J, with 16 bases in between. Germline CDR1 MGHRA, CDR2 YSYEKL. Study outcomes and limitations: As a rule, naive subsets had a larger estimated richness than memory subsets.

Only CD45RO-negative cells positively selected for CCR7 counted as naive CD8 cells, so terminally differentiated effector memory CD45RA+ cells were excluded. The sequence was collected from a man aged 25-40 years in good health. Sequencing was performed on naive CD8+ T cells sorted from blood. The rearrangement uses TRBV4-1 and TRBJ2-1; possibly TRBD1 or TRBD2 for D (5 bases each). The CDR3 nucleotides are TGCGCCAGCAGCCCTATGGGGCAGAGCGGCAATGAGCAGTTCTTC. It specifies CASSPMGQSGNEQFF.